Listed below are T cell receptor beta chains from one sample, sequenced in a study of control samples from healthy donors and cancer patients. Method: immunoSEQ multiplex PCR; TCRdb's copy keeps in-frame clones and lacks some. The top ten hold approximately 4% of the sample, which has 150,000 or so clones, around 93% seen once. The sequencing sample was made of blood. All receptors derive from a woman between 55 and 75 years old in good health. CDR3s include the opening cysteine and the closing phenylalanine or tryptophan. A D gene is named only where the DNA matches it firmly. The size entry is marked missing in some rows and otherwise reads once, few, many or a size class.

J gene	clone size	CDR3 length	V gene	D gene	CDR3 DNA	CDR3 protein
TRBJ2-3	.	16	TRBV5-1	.	TGCGCCAGCAGCTTGGGCAAAGGGACTAGCACAGATACGCAGTATTTT	CASSLGKGTSTDTQYF
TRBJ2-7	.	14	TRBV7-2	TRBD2	TGTGCCAGCGCGCGTGGCGGGAGCTCCTACGAGCAGTACTTC	CASARGGSSYEQYF
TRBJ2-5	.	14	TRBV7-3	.	TGTGCCAGCAGCTTAGCGGGATGGGAGGAGACCCAGTACTTC	CASSLAGWEETQYF
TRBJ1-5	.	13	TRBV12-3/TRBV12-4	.	TGTGCCAGCAGTTTAGGGGGTTATCAGCCCCAGCATTTT	CASSLGGYQPQHF
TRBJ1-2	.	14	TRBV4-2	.	TGTGCCAGCAGCCAGCAGGGAATTAGCTATGGCTACACCTTC	CASSQQGISYGYTF
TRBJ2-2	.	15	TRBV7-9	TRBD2	TGTGCCAGCAGAATGCGGGGGGCCAAGGGCGGGGAGCTGTTTTTT	CASRMRGAKGGELFF
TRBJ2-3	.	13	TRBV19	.	TGTGCCAGTAGTACAGGTCGCACAGATACGCAGTATTTT	CASSTGRTDTQYF
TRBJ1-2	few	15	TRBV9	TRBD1	TGTGCCAGCAGCCCCCGGCCAGGGGGTGACTATGGCTACACCTTC	CASSPRPGGDYGYTF
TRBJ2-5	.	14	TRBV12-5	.	TGTGCTAGTGGTAAAGTGGGGTTGGAGGAGACCCAGTACTTC	CASGKVGLEETQYF
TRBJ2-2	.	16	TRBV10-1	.	TGCGCCAGCCCTTTTCAGGGGATCAATCGCACCGGGGAGCTGTTTTTT	CASPFQGINRTGELFF
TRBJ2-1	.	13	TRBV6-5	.	TGTGCCAGCAGTTACCTGAGGGGCAATGAGCAGTTCTTC	CASSYLRGNEQFF
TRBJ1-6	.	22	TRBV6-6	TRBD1	TGTGCCAGCAGTCCCATCGCCCAGATCCTCCTTCGGGACAGCTCCTATAATTCACCCCTCCACTTT	CASSPIAQILLRDSSYNSPLHF
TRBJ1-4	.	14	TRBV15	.	TGTGCCACCAGCAGAGACAGAACTAATGAAAAACTGTTTTTT	CATSRDRTNEKLFF
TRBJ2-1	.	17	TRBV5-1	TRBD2	TGCGCCAGCAGCGGGGGACTAGCGGAGTCCGGCTACAATGAGCAGTTCTTC	CASSGGLAESGYNEQFF
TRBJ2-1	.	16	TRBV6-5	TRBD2	TGTGCCAGCAGTTACTGGACTAGCGGGGCCTACAATGAGCAGTTCTTC	CASSYWTSGAYNEQFF
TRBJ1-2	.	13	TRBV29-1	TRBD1	TGCAGCGTCCGGGACAGGGGAAACTATGGCTACACCTTC	CSVRDRGNYGYTF
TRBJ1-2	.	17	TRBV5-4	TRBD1	TGTGCCAGCAGCTTGGCCGGTTTTTCAGGGGGTAACTATGGCTACACCTTC	CASSLAGFSGGNYGYTF
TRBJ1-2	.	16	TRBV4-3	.	TGCGCCAGCAGCCAAGATCAGCCGGGGGTAGTTTATGGCTACACCTTC	CASSQDQPGVVYGYTF
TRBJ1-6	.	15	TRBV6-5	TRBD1	TGTGCCAGCAGTCGGGACAGCTCCTATAATTCACCCCTCCACTTT	CASSRDSSYNSPLHF
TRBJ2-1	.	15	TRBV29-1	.	TGCAGCGTTGAAGCCCCCCAAGGGTCCAACAATGAGCAGTTCTTC	CSVEAPQGSNNEQFF
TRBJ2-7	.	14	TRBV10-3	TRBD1	TGTGCCATTAGTTATTACAGGGGACCCTACGAGCAGTACTTC	CAISYYRGPYEQYF
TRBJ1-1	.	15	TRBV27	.	TGTGCCAGCAGTTTATTCCCAACAGGAATGGGGATGACTTTCTTT	CASSLFPTGMGMTFF
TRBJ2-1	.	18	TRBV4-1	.	TGCGCCAGCAGCCAAGATAGGAGTGGGCCGAGCTCCTACAATGAGCAGTTCTTC	CASSQDRSGPSSYNEQFF
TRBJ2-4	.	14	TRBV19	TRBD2	TGTGCCAGTAGTATGGCGGGGGGGCGTTCCATTCAGTACTTC	CASSMAGGRSIQYF